This entry lists 7 T cell receptor beta chains sequenced from one sample in a study of T cells after yellow fever vaccination. TCRdb called the 5' RACE reads again in MiXCR, with one record for every CDR3 protein. This sample has some 670,000 distinct CDR3 sequences, with about 12% found just once. Source: PBMCs, taken on the day of the yellow fever booster vaccination. The receptors stem from a man in his thirties or forties who received the YFV17D yellow fever vaccine.

This chain's CDR3 is CATQGLAGAREQYF. The CDR3 nucleotides read TGTGCCACCCAAGGACTAGCGGGAGCGCGGGAGCAGTACTTC. The rearrangement links TRBV6-1 to TRBJ2-7; 13 bases agree with TRBD2. This CDR3 is 14 amino acids long. Per the germline V gene, CDR1 is MNHNS and CDR2 is SASEGT. V shed 10 bases, J shed 7 bases, and the junction held 10 bases outside the gene matches.

The chain has TRBV10-2 and TRBJ2-3; D remains ambiguous. Trimming pared 1 base from V and 6 bases from J, leaving 5 bases between. The germline gives CDR1 WSHSY, CDR2 SAAADI. The CDR3 consists of 12 residues. CDR3 in amino acids: CASSEYVDTQYF. In nucleotides, the CDR3 is TGCGCCAGCAGTGAGTACGTGGATACGCAGTATTTT.

The V call is TRBV7-6, the J call TRBJ2-6, with a possible D match to TRBD1 (6 bases). Per the germline V gene, CDR1 is SGHVS and CDR2 is FNYEAQ. Deletions cut 1 base from V and 4 bases from J, with 14 bases between. This CDR3 region has 17 residues. The CDR3 protein is CASSLEGDLRGANVLTF. The CDR3 coding sequence is TGTGCCAGCAGCTTAGAGGGGGACCTGAGGGGGGCCAACGTCCTGACTTTC.

The CDR3 DNA reads as TGTGCCAGCAGTGGGGGAGGGGGCTCCTACAATGAGCAGTTCTTC. As protein: CASSGGGGSYNEQFF. The chain carries TRBV6-2 or TRBV6-3 and TRBJ2-1; D perhaps matches TRBD2 (7 bases). Germline-derived CDR1 and CDR2 are MNHEY and SVGEGT. V lost 5 bases to trimming and J lost 0 bases, with 11 bases between them. This CDR3 is 15 amino acids long.

This clonotype was seen more than once but under ten times. V usage is TRBV7-2 and J usage is TRBJ2-2; D might be TRBD1 (5 bases). Trimming took off 6 bases at V and 2 bases at J, with 13 bases between the two ends. The CDR3 sequence is 15 residues long. Germline V gives CDR1 SGHTA, CDR2 FQGNSA. The CDR3 loop reads CASRFDSLNTGELFF. The DNA of the CDR3 is TGTGCCAGCAGGTTCGACAGCCTAAACACCGGGGAGCTGTTTTTT.

V is TRBV4-2 and J is TRBJ2-1; the D is unclear. Germline assignment: CDR1 LGHNA and CDR2 YNFKEQ. This CDR3 region has 13 residues. Trimming took 0 bases from V and 6 from J, leaving 6 bases between them. The CDR3: CASSQETANEQFF. The CDR3 nucleotides are TGTGCCAGCAGCCAAGAAACGGCCAATGAGCAGTTCTTC.

The V call is TRBV5-1, the J call TRBJ1-1; D may be TRBD1 (5 bases). There are 16 residues in the CDR3. V dropped 0 bases and J dropped 6 bases, with 18 bases sitting between them. The germline gives CDR1 SGHRS, CDR2 YFSETQ. CDR3 bases: TGCGCCAGCAGCTTGGATGGGCGAGGAGGGGCGTCTGAAGCTTTCTTT. Translating gives CASSLDGRGGASEAFF.